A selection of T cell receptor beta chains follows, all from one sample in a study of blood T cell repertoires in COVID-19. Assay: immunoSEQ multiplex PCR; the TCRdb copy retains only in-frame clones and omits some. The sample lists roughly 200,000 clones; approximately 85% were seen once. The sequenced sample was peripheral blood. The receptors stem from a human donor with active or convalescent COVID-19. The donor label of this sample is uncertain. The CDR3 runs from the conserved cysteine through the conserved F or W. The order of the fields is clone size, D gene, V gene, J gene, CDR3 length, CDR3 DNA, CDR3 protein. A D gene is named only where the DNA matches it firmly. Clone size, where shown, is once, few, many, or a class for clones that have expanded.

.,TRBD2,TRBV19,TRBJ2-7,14,TGTGCCAGTAGTTCAGTCGGGGGGTTCTACGAGCAGTACTTC,CASSSVGGFYEQYF
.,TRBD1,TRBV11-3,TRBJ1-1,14,TGTGCCAGCAGCTTGGGGACAGGGAACACTGAAGCTTTCTTT,CASSLGTGNTEAFF
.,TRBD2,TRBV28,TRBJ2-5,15,TGTGCCAGCAGCGGGCGGGGGGTGGTCCAAGAGACCCAGTACTTC,CASSGRGVVQETQYF
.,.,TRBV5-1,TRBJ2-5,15,TGCGCCAGCAGCTTAGGGGCGGGATTGGAGGAGACCCAGTACTTC,CASSLGAGLEETQYF
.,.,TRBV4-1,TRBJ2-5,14,TGCGCCAGCAGCCCAGAACGGGGGTGGGGGGACCAGTACTTC,CASSPERGWGDQYF
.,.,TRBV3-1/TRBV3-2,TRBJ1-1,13,TGTGCCAGCAGCCAACAAAGAGACACTGAAGCTTTCTTT,CASSQQRDTEAFF
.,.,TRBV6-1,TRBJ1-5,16,TGTGCCAGCAGTGACAAACAGGGCCGGGGCAATCAGCCCCAGCATTTT,CASSDKQGRGNQPQHF
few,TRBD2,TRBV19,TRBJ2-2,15,TGTGCCAGTACAACTAGCGGCGCGAACACCGGGGAGCTGTTTTTT,CASTTSGANTGELFF
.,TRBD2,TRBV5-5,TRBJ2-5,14,TGTGCCAGCAGCTTGACTAGCGTCCAAGAGACCCAGTACTTC,CASSLTSVQETQYF
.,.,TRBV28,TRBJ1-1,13,TGTGCCAGCAGCCTCAGGGGCAGGACTGAAGCTTTCTTT,CASSLRGRTEAFF
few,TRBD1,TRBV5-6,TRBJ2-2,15,TGTGCCAGCAGCTTGACCAGGGGGCGCACCGGGGAGCTGTTTTTT,CASSLTRGRTGELFF
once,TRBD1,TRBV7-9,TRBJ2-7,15,TGTGCCAGCAGCTTAGCCAGCCCAGGGGGCTACGAGCAGTACTTC,CASSLASPGGYEQYF
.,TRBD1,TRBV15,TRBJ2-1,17,TGTGCCACCACCCGGGACAGGGGGCCAAGCTCCTACAATGAGCAGTTCTTC,CATTRDRGPSSYNEQFF
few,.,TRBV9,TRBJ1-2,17,TGTGCCAGCAGCTCCCAAACCCGAGGGGGTGGGAACTATGGCTACACCTTC,CASSSQTRGGGNYGYTF
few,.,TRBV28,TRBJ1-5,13,TGTGCCAGCAGTGCAGGGCAGAGGCAGCCCCAGCATTTT,CASSAGQRQPQHF
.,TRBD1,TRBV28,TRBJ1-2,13,TGTGCCAGCAGCTACGGGACAGGGATGGGCTACACCTTC,CASSYGTGMGYTF
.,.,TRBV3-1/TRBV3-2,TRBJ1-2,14,TGTGCCAGCAGCCAGGCTACAGGGCGGTATGGCTACACCTTC,CASSQATGRYGYTF
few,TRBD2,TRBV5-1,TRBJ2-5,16,TGCGCCAGCAGCTTTCTAGCGGGGCCGCTGGGTGAGACCCAGTACTTC,CASSFLAGPLGETQYF
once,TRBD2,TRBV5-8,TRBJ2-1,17,TGTGCCAGCAGCACCATCGGGGGACTAGCGGCCTACAATGAGCAGTTCTTC,CASSTIGGLAAYNEQFF
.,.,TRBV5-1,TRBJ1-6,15,TGCGCCAGCAGCACGAACGACAGGTTTAATTCACCCCTCCACTTT,CASSTNDRFNSPLHF
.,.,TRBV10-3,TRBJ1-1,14,TGTGCCATCAGTGAGTCGAGGGGGGGCACTGAAGCTTTCTTT,CAISESRGGTEAFF
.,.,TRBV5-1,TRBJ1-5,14,TGCGCCAGCAGTCGAGGACAGTCCGCGGATCCCCAGCATTTT,CASSRGQSADPQHF
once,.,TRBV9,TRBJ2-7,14,TGTGCCAGCAGCGTAGGACTCAGTCCCTACGAGCAGTACTTC,CASSVGLSPYEQYF
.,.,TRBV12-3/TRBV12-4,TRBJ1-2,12,TGTGCCAGCAGTTTGGCAAACTATGGCTACACCTTC,CASSLANYGYTF
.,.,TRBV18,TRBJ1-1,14,TGTGCCAGCTCACCACAGACAGCGAACACTGAAGCTTTCTTT,CASSPQTANTEAFF
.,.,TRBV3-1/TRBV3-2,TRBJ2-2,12,TGTGCCAGCAGACAGACGCACGGGGAGCTGTTTTTT,CASRQTHGELFF
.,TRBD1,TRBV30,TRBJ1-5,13,TGTGCCTGGAGCAGACAGGGCGGTCAGCCCCAGCATTTT,CAWSRQGGQPQHF
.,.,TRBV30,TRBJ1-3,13,TGTGCCGCCCGGCGGGGTTCTGGAAACACCATATATTTT,CAARRGSGNTIYF
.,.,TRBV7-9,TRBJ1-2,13,TGTGCCAGCAGCTGGGAGGCTAACTATGGCTACACCTTC,CASSWEANYGYTF
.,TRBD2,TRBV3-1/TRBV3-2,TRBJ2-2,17,TGTGCCAGCAGCCAAGCGGGCGGGAGGGCGAACACCGGGGAGCTGTTTTTT,CASSQAGGRANTGELFF
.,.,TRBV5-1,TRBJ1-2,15,TGCGCCAGCAGCTTGGTGGGGGCGCAAAACTATGGCTACACCTTC,CASSLVGAQNYGYTF
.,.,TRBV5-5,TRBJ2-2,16,TGTGCCAGCAGCTCCCCGAAGGTACAGTACACCGGGGAGCTGTTTTTT,CASSSPKVQYTGELFF
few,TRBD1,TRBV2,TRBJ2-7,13,TGTGCCAGCATACAGGGGGCGTCCTACGAGCAGTACTTC,CASIQGASYEQYF
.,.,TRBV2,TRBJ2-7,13,TGTGCCAGCAGCCGGACAACCTCCTACGAGCAGTACTTC,CASSRTTSYEQYF
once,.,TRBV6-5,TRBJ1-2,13,TGTGCCAGCAGTTATGGGGGGGACTATGGCTACACCTTC,CASSYGGDYGYTF
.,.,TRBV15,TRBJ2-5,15,TGTGCCACCAGCAGAGATGGGGGGAGGCAAGAGACCCAGTACTTC,CATSRDGGRQETQYF
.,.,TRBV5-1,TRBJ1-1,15,TGCGCCAGCAGCTTGGGCGGGACGGCGAACACTGAAGCTTTCTTT,CASSLGGTANTEAFF
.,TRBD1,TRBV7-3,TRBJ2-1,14,TGTGCCAGCAGTCTTAACAGGGGGAGCAATGAGCAGTTCTTC,CASSLNRGSNEQFF
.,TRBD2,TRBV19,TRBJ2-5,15,TGTGCCAGTAGTAACCTAGCGGGTTCGAGAGAGACCCAGTACTTC,CASSNLAGSRETQYF
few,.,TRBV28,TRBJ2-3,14,TGTGCCATACAGGGAACGGGAAGCACAGATACGCAGTATTTT,CAIQGTGSTDTQYF
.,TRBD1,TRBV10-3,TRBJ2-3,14,TGTGCCATCACCCAGAGGGGGCTTGAAGATACGCAGTATTTT,CAITQRGLEDTQYF
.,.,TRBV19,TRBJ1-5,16,TGTGCCAGTAGTTCAACCTCCAGGGCATTCAATCAGCCCCAGCATTTT,CASSSTSRAFNQPQHF
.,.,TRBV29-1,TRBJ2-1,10,TGCAGCGCAAACGAGGGTGAGCAGTTCTTC,CSANEGEQFF
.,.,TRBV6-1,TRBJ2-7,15,TGTGCCAGCAACAAGGGGGGGATGCGGTCTTACGAGCAGTACTTC,CASNKGGMRSYEQYF
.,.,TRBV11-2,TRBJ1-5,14,TGTGCCAGCAGCTTAGGGGGGGGCAATCAGCCCCAGCATTTT,CASSLGGGNQPQHF
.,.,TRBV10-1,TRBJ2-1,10,TGCGCCAGCAGTCAGGATGAGCAGTTCTTC,CASSQDEQFF
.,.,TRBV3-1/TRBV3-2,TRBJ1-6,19,TGTGCCAGCAGCCAAGTGCAGGGAGGGTGGAGCTCCTATAATTCACCCCTCCACTTT,CASSQVQGGWSSYNSPLHF
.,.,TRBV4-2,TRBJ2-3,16,TGTGCCAGCAGCCAAGATGGGGCCACTAGCACAGATACGCAGTATTTT,CASSQDGATSTDTQYF
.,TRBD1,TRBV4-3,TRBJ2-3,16,TGCGCCAGCAGCCAAGATGGGCCAGGGGGCGATTTGGCGCAGTATTTT,CASSQDGPGGDLAQYF
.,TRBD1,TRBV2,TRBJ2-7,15,TGTGCCAGCAGGGCCCGGACAGGGAATACTGCCGAGCAGTACTTC,CASRARTGNTAEQYF
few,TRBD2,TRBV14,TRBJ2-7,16,TGTGCCAGCAGCGCTTTATGGGGCGGGAGGGTCTACGAGCAGTACTTC,CASSALWGGRVYEQYF
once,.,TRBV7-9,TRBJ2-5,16,TGTGCCAGCAGCTTTTACGTCGAGAGAAGCCAAGAGACCCAGTACTTC,CASSFYVERSQETQYF
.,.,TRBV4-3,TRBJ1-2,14,TGCGCCAGCAGCTATAACCGGGACATCTATGGCTACACCTTC,CASSYNRDIYGYTF
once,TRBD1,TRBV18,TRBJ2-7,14,TGTGCCAGCTCACCTTCGACAGGGATCCACGAGCAGTACTTC,CASSPSTGIHEQYF
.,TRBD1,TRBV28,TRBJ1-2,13,TGTGCCAGCAGTTTAGGTAGGGGGCACGGCTACACCTTC,CASSLGRGHGYTF